The clone carrying this T cell receptor (beta chain) was found a few times. RNA in amounts of about 0.5 to 1 ug was reverse transcribed with random hexamers. TCRdb re-derived calls from the immunoSEQ multiplex PCR reads in MiXCR, one entry per CDR3 protein. The sample carries about 120,000 distinct CDR3 sequences, less than 95% recorded once. This specimen belongs to a study of CD8 T cells in Susac syndrome. The CDR3 is made up of 13 amino acids. Germline CDR1 and CDR2: SGHTA and FQGTGA. The V and J ends lost 5 bases and 3 bases respectively, with 7 bases between them. Sequenced material: CD4+ T cells from PBMCs. The origin of this receptor is a human donor in good health. The V call is TRBV7-3, the J call TRBJ2-2, with a tentative D call TRBD2 (6 bases). CDR3 coding DNA: TGTGCCAGCAGCCCGGGGGACACCGGGGAGCTGTTTTTT. Its protein is CASSPGDTGELFF.